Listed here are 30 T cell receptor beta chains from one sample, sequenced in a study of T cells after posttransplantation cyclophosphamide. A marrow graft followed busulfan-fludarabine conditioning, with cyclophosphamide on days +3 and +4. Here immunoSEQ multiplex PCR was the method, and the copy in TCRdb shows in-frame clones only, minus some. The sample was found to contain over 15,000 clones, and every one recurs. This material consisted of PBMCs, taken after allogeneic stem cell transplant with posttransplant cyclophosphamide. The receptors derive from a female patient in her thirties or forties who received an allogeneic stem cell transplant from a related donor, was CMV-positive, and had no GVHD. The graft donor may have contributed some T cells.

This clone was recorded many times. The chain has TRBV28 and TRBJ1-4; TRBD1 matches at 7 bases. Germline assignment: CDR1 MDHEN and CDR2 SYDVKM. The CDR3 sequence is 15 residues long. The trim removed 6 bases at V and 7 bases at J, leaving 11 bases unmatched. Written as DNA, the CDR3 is TGTGCCAGCAGCTTAGCCGGGACAGTACCTGAAAAACTGTTTTTT. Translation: CASSLAGTVPEKLFF.

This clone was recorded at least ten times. The CDR3 nucleotides are TGTGCCAGCCGACGATCTAGGTTCTCGGAGCAGTTCTTC. Protein product: CASRRSRFSEQFF. The J gene is TRBJ2-1, the V gene TRBV6-5; D remains unclear. The germline gives CDR1 MNHEY, CDR2 SVGAGI. Trimming took 8 bases from V and 10 from J, leaving 18 bases between them. The CDR3 spans 13 residues.

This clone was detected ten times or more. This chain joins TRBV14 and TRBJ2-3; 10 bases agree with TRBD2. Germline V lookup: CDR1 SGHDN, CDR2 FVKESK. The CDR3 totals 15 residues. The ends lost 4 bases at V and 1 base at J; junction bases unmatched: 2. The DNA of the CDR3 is TGTGCCAGCAGCCCTAGCGGGAGAGGCACAGATACGCAGTATTTT. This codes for CASSPSGRGTDTQYF.

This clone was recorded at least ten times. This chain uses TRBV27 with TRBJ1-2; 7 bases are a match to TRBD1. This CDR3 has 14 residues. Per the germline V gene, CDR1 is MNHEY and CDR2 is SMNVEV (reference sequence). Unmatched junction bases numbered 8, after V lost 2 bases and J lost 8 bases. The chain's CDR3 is CASSLGRGEWGYTF. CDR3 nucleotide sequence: TGTGCCAGCAGTTTAGGCAGGGGGGAATGGGGCTACACCTTC.

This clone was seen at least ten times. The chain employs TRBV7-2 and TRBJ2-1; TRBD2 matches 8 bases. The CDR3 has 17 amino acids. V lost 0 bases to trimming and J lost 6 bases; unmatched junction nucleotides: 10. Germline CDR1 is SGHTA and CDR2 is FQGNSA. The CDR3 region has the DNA TGTGCCAGCAGCTTAGCGCAAGTAGGACTAGCTGTCAATGAGCAGTTCTTC. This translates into CASSLAQVGLAVNEQFF.

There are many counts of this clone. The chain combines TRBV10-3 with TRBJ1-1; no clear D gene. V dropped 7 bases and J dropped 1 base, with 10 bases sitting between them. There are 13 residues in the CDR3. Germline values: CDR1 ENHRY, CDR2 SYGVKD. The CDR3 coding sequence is TGTGCCATCACTTCCGGGTGGAACACTGAAGCTTTCTTT. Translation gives CAITSGWNTEAFF.

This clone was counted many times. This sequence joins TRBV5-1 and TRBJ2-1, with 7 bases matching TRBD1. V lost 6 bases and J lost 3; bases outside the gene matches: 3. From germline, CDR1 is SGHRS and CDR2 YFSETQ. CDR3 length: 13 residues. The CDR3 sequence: CASKTGNYNEQFF. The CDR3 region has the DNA TGCGCCAGCAAGACAGGGAACTACAATGAGCAGTTCTTC.

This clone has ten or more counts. This CDR3 reads CASSSAGYGYTF. DNA of the CDR3: TGTGCCAGCAGCTCCGCAGGGTACGGCTACACCTTC. The rearrangement joins TRBV7-8 to TRBJ1-2; a possible D gene is TRBD1 (5 bases). The CDR3 is 12 amino acids. CDR1 and CDR2 (germline): SGHVS, FQNEAQ. The ends were cut back, 4 bases at V and 8 bases at J, with 11 bases in the middle.

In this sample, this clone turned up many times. CDR3 sequence (DNA): TGTGCCAGTAGTACCAGGGCCACAGGCTACACCTTC. It is translated as CASSTRATGYTF. V and J are TRBV19 and TRBJ1-2; possibly TRBD1 for D (5 bases). The length of the CDR3 is 12 residues. The germline V gene has CDR1 LNHDA and CDR2 SQIVND (reference sequence). Trimming removed 4 bases from V and 8 bases from J, with 11 bases in between.

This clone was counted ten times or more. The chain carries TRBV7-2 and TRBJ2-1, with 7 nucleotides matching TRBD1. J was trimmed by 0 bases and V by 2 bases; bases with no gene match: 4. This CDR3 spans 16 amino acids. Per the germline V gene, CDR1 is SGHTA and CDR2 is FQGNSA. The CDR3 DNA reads TGTGCCAGCAGCTTAAAAGGGGGCGGCTCCTACAATGAGCAGTTCTTC. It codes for CASSLKGGGSYNEQFF.

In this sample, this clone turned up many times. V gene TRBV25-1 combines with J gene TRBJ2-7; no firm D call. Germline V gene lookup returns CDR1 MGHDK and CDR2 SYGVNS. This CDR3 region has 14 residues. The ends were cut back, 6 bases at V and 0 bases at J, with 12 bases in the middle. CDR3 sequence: CASSPTRLSYEQYF. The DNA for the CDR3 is TGTGCCAGCAGCCCGACTCGTCTCTCCTACGAGCAGTACTTC.

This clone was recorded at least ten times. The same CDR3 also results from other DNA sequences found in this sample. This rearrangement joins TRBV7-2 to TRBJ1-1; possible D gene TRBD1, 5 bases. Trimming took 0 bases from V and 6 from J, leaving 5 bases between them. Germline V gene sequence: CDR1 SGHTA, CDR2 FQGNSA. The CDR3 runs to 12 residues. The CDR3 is CASSLAGPEAFF. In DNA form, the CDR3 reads TGTGCCAGCAGCTTAGCGGGGCCTGAAGCTTTCTTT.

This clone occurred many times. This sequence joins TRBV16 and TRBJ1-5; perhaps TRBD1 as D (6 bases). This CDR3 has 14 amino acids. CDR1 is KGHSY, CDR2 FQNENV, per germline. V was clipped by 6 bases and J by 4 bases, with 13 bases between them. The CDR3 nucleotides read TGTGCCAGCAGACAGGACAGTTATAATCAGCCCCAGCATTTT. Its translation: CASRQDSYNQPQHF.

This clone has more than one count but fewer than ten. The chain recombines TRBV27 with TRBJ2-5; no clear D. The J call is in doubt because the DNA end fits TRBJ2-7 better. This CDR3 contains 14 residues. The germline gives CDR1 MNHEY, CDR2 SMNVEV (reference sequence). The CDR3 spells CASSPRGGPYEQYF. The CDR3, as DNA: TGTGCCAGCAGCCCCAGAGGTGGTCCCTACGAGCAGTACTTC.

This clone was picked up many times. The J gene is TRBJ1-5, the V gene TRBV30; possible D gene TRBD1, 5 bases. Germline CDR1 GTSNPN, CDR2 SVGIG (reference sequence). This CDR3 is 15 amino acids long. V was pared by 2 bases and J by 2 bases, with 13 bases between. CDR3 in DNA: TGTGCCTGGAGTCTTGGAGGGGATGGCAATCAGCCCCAGCATTTT. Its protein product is CAWSLGGDGNQPQHF.

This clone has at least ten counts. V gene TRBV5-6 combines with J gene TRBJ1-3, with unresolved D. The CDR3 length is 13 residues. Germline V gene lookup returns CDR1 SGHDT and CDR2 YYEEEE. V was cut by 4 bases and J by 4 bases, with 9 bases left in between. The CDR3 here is CASSTGAGNTIYF. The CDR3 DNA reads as TGTGCCAGCAGCACGGGAGCAGGAAACACCATATATTTT.

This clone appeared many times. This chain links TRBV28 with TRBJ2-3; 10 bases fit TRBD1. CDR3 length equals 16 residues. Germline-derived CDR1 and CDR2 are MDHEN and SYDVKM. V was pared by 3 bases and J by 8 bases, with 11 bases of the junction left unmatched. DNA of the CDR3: TGTGCCAGCAGTTTGTACTCCGGGACAGGGGATAGTACGCAGTATTTT. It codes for CASSLYSGTGDSTQYF.

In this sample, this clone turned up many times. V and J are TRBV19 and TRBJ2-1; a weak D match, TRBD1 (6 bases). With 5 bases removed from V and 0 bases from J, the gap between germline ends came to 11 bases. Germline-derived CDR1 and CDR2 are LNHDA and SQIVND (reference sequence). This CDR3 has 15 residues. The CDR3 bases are TGTGCCAGTAGTTCACAGGGTGGCTCCTACAATGAGCAGTTCTTC. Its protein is CASSSQGGSYNEQFF.

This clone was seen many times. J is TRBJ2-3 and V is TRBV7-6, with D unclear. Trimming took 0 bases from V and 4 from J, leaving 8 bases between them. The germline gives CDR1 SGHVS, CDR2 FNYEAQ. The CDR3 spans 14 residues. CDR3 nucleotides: TGTGCCAGCAGCTTAGCGAGGTTGGCAGATACGCAGTATTTT. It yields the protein CASSLARLADTQYF.

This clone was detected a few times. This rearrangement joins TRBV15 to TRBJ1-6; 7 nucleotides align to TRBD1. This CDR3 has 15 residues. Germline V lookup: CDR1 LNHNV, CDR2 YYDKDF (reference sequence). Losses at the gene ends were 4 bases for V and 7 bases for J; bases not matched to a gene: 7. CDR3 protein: CATSILRGLNSPLHF. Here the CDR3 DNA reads TGTGCCACCAGCATATTAAGGGGGCTGAATTCACCCCTCCACTTT.

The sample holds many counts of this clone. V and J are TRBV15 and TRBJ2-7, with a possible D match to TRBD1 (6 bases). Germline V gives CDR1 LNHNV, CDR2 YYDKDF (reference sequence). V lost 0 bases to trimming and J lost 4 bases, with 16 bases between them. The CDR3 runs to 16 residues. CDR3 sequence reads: CATSRELTLQGYEQYF. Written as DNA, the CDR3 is TGTGCCACCAGCAGAGAACTAACACTCCAGGGGTACGAGCAGTACTTC.

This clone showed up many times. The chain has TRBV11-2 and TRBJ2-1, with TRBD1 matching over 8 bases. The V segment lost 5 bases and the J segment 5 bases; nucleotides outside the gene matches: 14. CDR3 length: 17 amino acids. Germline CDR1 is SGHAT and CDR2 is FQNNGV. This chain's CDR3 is CASSRLSRGPRDNEQFF. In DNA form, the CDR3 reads TGTGCCAGCAGCCGACTGAGCAGGGGGCCGAGGGACAATGAGCAGTTCTTC. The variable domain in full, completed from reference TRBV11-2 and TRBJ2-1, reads EAGVAQSPRYKIIEKRQSVAFWCNPISGHATLYWYQQILGQGPKLLIQFQNNGVVDDSQLPKDRFSAERLKGVDSTLKIQPAKLEDSAVYLCASSRLSRGPRDNEQFFGPGTRLTVL.

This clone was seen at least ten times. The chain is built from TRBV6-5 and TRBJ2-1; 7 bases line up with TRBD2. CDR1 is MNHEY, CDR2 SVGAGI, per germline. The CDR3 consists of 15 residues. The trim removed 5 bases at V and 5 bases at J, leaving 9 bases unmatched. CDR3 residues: CASSPLGLENNEQFF. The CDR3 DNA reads TGTGCCAGCAGTCCACTAGGACTAGAAAACAATGAGCAGTTCTTC.

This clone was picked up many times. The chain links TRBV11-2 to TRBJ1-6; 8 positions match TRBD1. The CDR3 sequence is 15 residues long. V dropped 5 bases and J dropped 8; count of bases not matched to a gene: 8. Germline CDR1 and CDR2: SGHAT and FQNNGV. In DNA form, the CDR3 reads TGTGCCAGCAGCCTCCGACAGGGGACTCATTCACCCCTCCACTTT. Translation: CASSLRQGTHSPLHF.

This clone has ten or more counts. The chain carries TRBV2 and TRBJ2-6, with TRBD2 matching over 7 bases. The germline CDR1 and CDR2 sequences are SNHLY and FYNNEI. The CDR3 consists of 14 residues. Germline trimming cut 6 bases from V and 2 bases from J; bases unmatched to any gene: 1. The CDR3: CASSREAGANVLTF. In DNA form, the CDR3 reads TGTGCCAGCAGCCGGGAGGCTGGGGCCAACGTCCTGACTTTC.

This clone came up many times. CDR3 bases: TGTGCCAGCAGCGGGACTAACTCCTACGAGCAGTACTTC. Protein product: CASSGTNSYEQYF. V and J are TRBV7-2 and TRBJ2-7; 7 bases agree with TRBD2. The junction had 1 base not matched to a gene; V was cut back by 5 bases and J by 0 bases. The CDR3 runs 13 residues. Germline V gene data show CDR1 as SGHTA and CDR2 as FQGNSA.

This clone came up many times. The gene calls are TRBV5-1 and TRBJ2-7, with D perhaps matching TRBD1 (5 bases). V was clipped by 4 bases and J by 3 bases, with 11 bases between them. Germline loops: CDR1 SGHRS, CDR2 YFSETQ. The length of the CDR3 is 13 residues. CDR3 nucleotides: TGCGCCAGCAGCCGGACAAGAAGCTACGAGCAGTACTTC. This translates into CASSRTRSYEQYF. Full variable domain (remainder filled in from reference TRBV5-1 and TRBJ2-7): KAGVTQTPRYLIKTRGQQVTLSCSPISGHRSVSWYQQTPGQGLQFLFEYFSETQRNKGNFPGRFSGRQFSNSRSEMNVSTLELGDSALYLCASSRTRSYEQYFGPGTRLTVT.

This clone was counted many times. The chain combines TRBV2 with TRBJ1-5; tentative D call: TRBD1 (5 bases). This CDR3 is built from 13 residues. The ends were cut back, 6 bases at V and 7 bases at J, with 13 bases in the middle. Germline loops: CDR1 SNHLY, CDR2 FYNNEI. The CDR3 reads CASRGGPGQPQHF. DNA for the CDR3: TGTGCCAGCAGGGGGGGTCCGGGGCAGCCCCAGCATTTT.

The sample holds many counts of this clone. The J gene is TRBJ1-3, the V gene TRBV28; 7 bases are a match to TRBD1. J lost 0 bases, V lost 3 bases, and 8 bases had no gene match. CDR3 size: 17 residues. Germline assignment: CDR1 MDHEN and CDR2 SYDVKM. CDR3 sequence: CASSFGDRSLSGNTIYF. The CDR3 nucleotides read TGTGCCAGCAGTTTTGGGGACAGATCCCTCTCTGGAAACACCATATATTTT. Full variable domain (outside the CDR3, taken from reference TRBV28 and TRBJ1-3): DVKVTQSSRYLVKRTGEKVFLECVQDMDHENMFWYRQDPGLGLRLIYFSYDVKMKEKGDIPEGYSVSREKKERFSLILESASTNQTSMYLCASSFGDRSLSGNTIYFGEGSWLTVV.

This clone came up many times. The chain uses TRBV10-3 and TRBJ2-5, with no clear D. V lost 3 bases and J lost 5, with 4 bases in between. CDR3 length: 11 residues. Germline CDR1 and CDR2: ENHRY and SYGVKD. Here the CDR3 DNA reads TGTGCCATCAGTGAAGCGGAGACCCAGTACTTC. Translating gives CAISEAETQYF.